The clone carrying this TCR beta chain was seen ten or more times. Its target is not known. The V end was cut by 9 bases, the J end by 3 bases, with 12 bases between. Looked up from germline, CDR1 is LNHNV and CDR2 is YYDKDF (reference sequence). This CDR3 is 13 amino acids long. The TCR library protocol was used to attach unique molecular identifiers. These identifiers were attached to individual cDNA molecules. MiXCR was run by TCRdb on the 5' RACE reads, yielding one entry per CDR3 protein. The sample has about 25,000 distinct CDR3 sequences; 4.8% are singletons. These data originate in a study of early T cells in non-severe SARS-CoV-2 infection. Study-level information: Whole-blood bulk RNA, unsorted, was sequenced, and chains were unpaired. Overall study results and limits: VDJdb matching skewed toward anti-spike CD8 responses, missing private and CD4 specificities.

V is TRBV15 and J is TRBJ2-1; D gene uncertain. The specimen was whole blood. The TCR was taken from an adult who was a healthcare worker with PCR-confirmed SARS-CoV-2 infection or an uninfected control (not recorded which). CDR3 sequence (DNA): TGTGCCACAACGGACGGGTACTACAATGAGCAGTTCTTC. Translating it yields CATTDGYYNEQFF. Full variable domain (remainder filled in from reference TRBV15 and TRBJ2-1): DAMVIQNPRYQVTQFGKPVTLSCSQTLNHNVMYWYQQKSSQAPKLLFHYYDKDFNNEADTPDNFQSRRPNTSFCFLDIRSPGLGDTAMYLCATTDGYYNEQFFGPGTRLTVL.